Sequencing of this T cell receptor beta chain was carried out in a study of blood T cell repertoires in COVID-19. Looking at the study overall: Whether acute or convalescent, the COVID-19 samples came from the United States, Italy and Spain. Sources were T cells, B-cell-depleted T cells, or PBMCs; the material itself was cDNA or gDNA.

In the original workflow: It was from reference gene primer amplification that nucleated cell counts were estimated. Repertoires were generated with immunoSEQ multiplex PCR, while TCRdb's copy carries only in-frame clones and drops some. V, J and clone size are taken as reported in that table, and D and trimming were inferred from the DNA itself. Found here are about 200,000 clones, more than 80% of them singletons; the top ten hold over 0.95%. The sequence was obtained from a man aged 30-40 years who had recovered from COVID-19. Sample: PBMCs or T cells enriched from blood (not recorded which).

The CDR3 is CASSLVLAGVSYEQYF. The CDR3 DNA is TGCGCCAGCAGCTTGGTGCTAGCGGGGGTCTCCTACGAGCAGTACTTC. This chain connects TRBV5-1 to TRBJ2-7, with 10 positions matching TRBD2. The germline CDR1 and CDR2 sequences are SGHRS and YFSETQ. The CDR3 loop spans 16 amino acids. V dropped 0 bases and J dropped 0; count of bases not matched to a gene: 3.